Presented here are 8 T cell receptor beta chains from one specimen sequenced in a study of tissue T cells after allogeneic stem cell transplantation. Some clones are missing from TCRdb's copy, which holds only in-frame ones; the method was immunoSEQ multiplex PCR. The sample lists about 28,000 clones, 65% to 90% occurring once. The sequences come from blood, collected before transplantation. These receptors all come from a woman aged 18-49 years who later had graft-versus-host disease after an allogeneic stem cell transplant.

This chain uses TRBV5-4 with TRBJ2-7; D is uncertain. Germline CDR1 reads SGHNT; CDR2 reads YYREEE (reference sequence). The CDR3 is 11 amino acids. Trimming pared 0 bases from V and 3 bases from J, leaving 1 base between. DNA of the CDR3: TGTGCCAGCAGCTTGGACTACGAGCAGTACTTC. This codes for CASSLDYEQYF.

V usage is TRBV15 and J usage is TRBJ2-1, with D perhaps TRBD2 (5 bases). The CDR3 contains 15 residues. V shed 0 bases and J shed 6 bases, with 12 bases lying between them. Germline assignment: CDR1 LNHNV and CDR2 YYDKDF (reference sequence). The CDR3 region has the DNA TGTGCCACCAGCAGAGATGGACTTACGGGCAATGAGCAGTTCTTC. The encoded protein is CATSRDGLTGNEQFF.

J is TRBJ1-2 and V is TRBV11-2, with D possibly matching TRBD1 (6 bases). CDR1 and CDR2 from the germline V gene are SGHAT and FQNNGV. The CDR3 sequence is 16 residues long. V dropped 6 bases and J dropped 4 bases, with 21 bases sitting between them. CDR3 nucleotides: TGTGCCAGCAGTAAGATAAGGGGGACCCAATCCTATGGCTACACCTTC. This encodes CASSKIRGTQSYGYTF.

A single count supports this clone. The CDR3 DNA reads as TGTGCCAGCAGTTTAAAGCCAGCCTGGGGAACTAACTATGGCTACACCTTC. It yields the protein CASSLKPAWGTNYGYTF. The chain employs TRBV27 and TRBJ1-2; D call uncertain. The CDR3 is made up of 17 amino acids. Germline loops: CDR1 MNHEY, CDR2 SMNVEV (reference sequence). Trimming stripped 2 bases from V and 0 bases from J, with 16 bases between.

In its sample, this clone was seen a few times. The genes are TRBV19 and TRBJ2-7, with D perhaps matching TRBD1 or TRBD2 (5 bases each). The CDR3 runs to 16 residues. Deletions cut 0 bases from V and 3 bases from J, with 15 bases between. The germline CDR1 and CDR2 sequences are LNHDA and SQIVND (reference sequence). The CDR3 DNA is TGTGCCAGTAGTATAGATTCCGGGACCACCATCTACGAGCAGTACTTC. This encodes CASSIDSGTTIYEQYF.

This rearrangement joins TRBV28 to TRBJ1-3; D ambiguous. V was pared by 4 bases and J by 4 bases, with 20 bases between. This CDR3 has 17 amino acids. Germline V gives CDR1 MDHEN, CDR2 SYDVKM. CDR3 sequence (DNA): TGTGCCAGCAGTTCCGCCATCTGGCCCCTGGTCGGAAACACCATATATTTT. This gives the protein CASSSAIWPLVGNTIYF.

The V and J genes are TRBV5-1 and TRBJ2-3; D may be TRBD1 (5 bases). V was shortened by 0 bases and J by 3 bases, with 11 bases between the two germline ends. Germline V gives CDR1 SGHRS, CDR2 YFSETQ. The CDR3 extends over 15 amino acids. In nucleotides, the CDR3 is TGCGCCAGCAGCTTGGACCAGGGAAGGACAGATACGCAGTATTTT. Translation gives CASSLDQGRTDTQYF.

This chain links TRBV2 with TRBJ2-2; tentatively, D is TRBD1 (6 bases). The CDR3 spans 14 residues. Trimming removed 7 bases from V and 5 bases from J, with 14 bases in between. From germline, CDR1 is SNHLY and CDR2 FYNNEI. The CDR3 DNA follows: TGTGCCAGCATGGTTAGGGGGAGTACCGGGGAGCTGTTTTTT. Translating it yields CASMVRGSTGELFF.